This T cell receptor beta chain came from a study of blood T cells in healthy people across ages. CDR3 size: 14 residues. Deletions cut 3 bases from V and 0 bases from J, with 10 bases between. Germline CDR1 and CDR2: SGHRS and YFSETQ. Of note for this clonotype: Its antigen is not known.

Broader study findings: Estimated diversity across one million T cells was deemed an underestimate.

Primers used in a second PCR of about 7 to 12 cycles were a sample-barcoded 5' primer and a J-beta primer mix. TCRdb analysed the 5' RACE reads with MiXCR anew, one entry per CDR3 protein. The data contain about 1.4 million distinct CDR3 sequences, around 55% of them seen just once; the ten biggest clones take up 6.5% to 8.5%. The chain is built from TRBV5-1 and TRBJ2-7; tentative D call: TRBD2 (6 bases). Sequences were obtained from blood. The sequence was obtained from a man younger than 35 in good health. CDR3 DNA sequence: TGCGCCAGCAGCTCTATGGGGGGCTCCTACGAGCAGTACTTC. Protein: CASSSMGGSYEQYF.